This T cell receptor (beta chain) appears in the sequencing data of a study of T cells in Graves' hyperthyroidism and ophthalmopathy. Researchers amplified the TCR beta CDR3 regions from RNA transcripts. RT-PCR in the first round (using the HTBI primer set) targeted the TCR CDR3. MiXCR was run by TCRdb on the multiplex PCR reads, yielding one entry per CDR3 protein. The data show over 700,000 distinct CDR3 sequences, with around 38% seen just once and about 8.9% held by the top ten. As regards this clonotype: The germline gene is not matched at one end of the junction; a read error may be the cause.

The CDR3 is made up of 16 amino acids. CDR1 ENHRY and CDR2 SYGVKD come from the germline V gene. Patients aged 18 to 65 with hyperthyroidism were newly diagnosed, with duration under 2 months. Diagnosing involved the use of clinical symptoms, serum thyroxine and TRAb, thyroid ultrasound and orbital computed tomography. Fresh peripheral blood, 10 ml, yielded the PBMCs. The sequencing input was blood. The TCR originated in a man aged 18 to 30 with Graves' hyperthyroidism. The chain links TRBV10-3 to TRBJ1-5; possibly TRBD1 for D (5 bases). The CDR3: CAISEVGVADNQPQHF. The DNA for the CDR3 is TGTGCCATCAGTGAGGTGGGGGTTGCGGACAATCAGCCCCAACATTTT.